What follows are 30 T cell receptor beta chains derived from one specimen sequenced in a study of T cell repertoires in cytomegalovirus infection. TCRdb redid the calling of the reads with MiXCR, one entry per CDR3 protein. The sample records hundreds of thousands of distinct CDR3 sequences, about 33% being singletons. Antigen specificity for these receptors is unknown. This specimen was cultured PBMCs, taken from culture after CMV antigen stimulation. The receptors derive from a human donor in good health (CMV status not recorded). Some clones in this sample may be carry-over from other donors' samples.

This rearrangement joins TRBV7-6 to TRBJ2-1; tentative D call: TRBD2 (6 bases). The CDR3 extends over 18 amino acids. From germline, CDR1 is SGHVS and CDR2 FNYEAQ. V was cut by 5 bases and J by 5 bases, with 25 bases left in between. The CDR3 sequence is CASSPGTLWRAENNEQFF. The CDR3 DNA follows: TGTGCCAGCAGCCCAGGGACTCTCTGGCGGGCGGAAAACAATGAGCAGTTCTTC. Drawing the rest from reference TRBV7-6 and TRBJ2-1, the complete variable domain is GAGVSQSPRYKVTKRGQDVALRCDPISGHVSLYWYRQALGQGPEFLTYFNYEAQQDKSGLPNDRFSAERPEGSISTLTIQRTEQRDSAMYRCASSPGTLWRAENNEQFFGPGTRLTVL.

This clonotype was found a few times. The chain couples TRBV7-8 to TRBJ1-4; tentatively, D is TRBD1 (5 bases). Germline CDR1 SGHVS, CDR2 FQNEAQ. The CDR3 covers 16 residues. Trimming removed 5 bases from V and 0 bases from J, with 13 bases in between. The CDR3 DNA is TGTGCCAGCAGCCGGGGCGGAAAAACAACTAATGAAAAACTGTTTTTT. Amino acid sequence: CASSRGGKTTNEKLFF.

This clonotype was found a few times. This chain connects TRBV5-1 to TRBJ2-7; D is undetermined. Trimming removed 0 bases at V and 4 bases at J, with 8 bases between. This CDR3 has 13 residues. Germline V lookup: CDR1 SGHRS, CDR2 YFSETQ. The CDR3 DNA sequence: TGCGCCAGCAGCTTGGCCGACGGGTACGAGCAGTACTTC. Translating gives CASSLADGYEQYF.

This chain uses TRBV6-2 or TRBV6-3 with TRBJ2-1; D is ambiguous. This CDR3 region has 11 residues. Per germline, CDR1 MNHEY and CDR2 SVGEGT. V lost 2 bases and J 10 bases, leaving 6 bases between the germline ends. In nucleotides, the CDR3 is TGTGCCAGCAGTTACATGGAAGAGCAGTTCTTC. Encoded protein: CASSYMEEQFF.

This sequence joins TRBV24-1 and TRBJ2-3; 8 bases match TRBD1. The CDR3 extends over 15 amino acids. Unmatched junction bases numbered 3, after V lost 4 bases and J lost 1 base. In germline, CDR1 is KGHDR, CDR2 SFDVKD. The CDR3 region is CATSDWGQGTDTQYF. DNA for the CDR3: TGTGCCACCAGTGACTGGGGACAGGGCACAGATACGCAGTATTTT.

The V gene is TRBV29-1, the J gene TRBJ2-2, with 7 positions matching TRBD2. The ends lost 4 bases at V and 0 bases at J; junction bases unmatched: 14. This CDR3 comprises 18 residues. Per the germline V gene, CDR1 is SQVTM and CDR2 is ANQGSEA. The CDR3 DNA reads as TGCAGCGTTGGGGGGGGTCTCCGAGGACGTGCGAACACCGGGGAGCTGTTTTTT. It yields the protein CSVGGGLRGRANTGELFF.

This clonotype was detected only a few times. This chain joins TRBV5-4 and TRBJ1-5, with D perhaps matching TRBD1 (6 bases). The V end lost 0 bases, the J end lost 7 bases, and 11 bases lay between the germline ends. Germline V gene data show CDR1 as SGHNT and CDR2 as YYREEE (reference sequence). The CDR3 length is 14 residues. For the CDR3, the DNA is TGTGCCAGCAGCTTGGGAAGGGGGGAGCAGCCCCAGCATTTT. This codes for CASSLGRGEQPQHF.

This clonotype was seen a few times. The chain joins TRBV6-1 to TRBJ1-1, with D perhaps TRBD1 (5 bases). Looked up from germline, CDR1 is MNHNS and CDR2 is SASEGT. This CDR3 comprises 16 residues. The V and J ends lost 0 bases and 4 bases respectively, with 15 bases between them. Here the CDR3 reads CASSEADGRAGTEAFF. Here the CDR3 DNA reads TGTGCCAGCAGTGAAGCGGATGGCAGGGCGGGCACTGAAGCTTTCTTT.

The chain carries TRBV4-3 and TRBJ2-1; D remains ambiguous. This CDR3 comprises 16 residues. Trimming removed 0 bases at V and 4 bases at J, with 13 bases between. Germline V lookup: CDR1 LGHNA, CDR2 YSLEER. Written as DNA, the CDR3 is TGCGCCAGCAGCCAAGAATTCACTAATGGATACAATGAGCAGTTCTTC. Its translation is CASSQEFTNGYNEQFF.

Details on this clonotype: At one end, the junction sequence differs from germline, possibly due to a read error. The chain employs TRBV6-5 and TRBJ2-7; D might be TRBD1 or TRBD2, each matching 5 bases. In germline, CDR1 is MNHEY, CDR2 SVGAGI. The CDR3 has 14 amino acids. DNA of the CDR3: TGTGCCAGCAGACCGGGACCGGGACCCTACGAGCAGCACTTC. Residues: CASRPGPGPYEQHF.

There are a few counts of this clonotype. V usage is TRBV10-3 and J usage is TRBJ2-1, with 7 bases that match TRBD1. Trimming at V came to 2 bases and at J to 5 bases, leaving 9 bases not matched to a gene. Germline V gene data show CDR1 as ENHRY and CDR2 as SYGVKD. This CDR3 has 16 amino acids. The CDR3 protein is CAISEPGRQGHNEQFF. CDR3 in DNA: TGTGCCATCAGTGAGCCCGGTCGACAGGGTCACAATGAGCAGTTCTTC.

This clonotype came up a few times. The chain employs TRBV6-1 and TRBJ1-6; tentatively, D is TRBD1 (6 bases). CDR3 length: 13 amino acids. The V gene's germline CDR1 is MNHNS and CDR2 SASEGT. The V end lost 6 bases, the J end lost 9 bases, and 12 bases lay between the germline ends. CDR3 coding DNA: TGTGCCAGCAGGGGACAAGCGGGTTCACCCCTCCACTTT. Translating it yields CASRGQAGSPLHF.

This chain joins TRBV6-1 and TRBJ2-7; D is perhaps TRBD1 (6 bases). The CDR3 contains 13 residues. Trimming pared 6 bases from V and 9 bases from J, leaving 18 bases between. Germline CDR1 is MNHNS and CDR2 is SASEGT. The CDR3 DNA is TGTGCCAGCAGCCTGGACAGTCGGGTCGGGCAGTACTTC. As protein: CASSLDSRVGQYF.

This clonotype has a single count. The chain recombines TRBV5-1 with TRBJ2-5, with 7 bases aligning to TRBD1. Germline trimming cut 0 bases from V and 5 bases from J; bases unmatched to any gene: 7. Germline CDR1 reads SGHRS; CDR2 reads YFSETQ. This CDR3 is built from 15 residues. CDR3 bases: TGCGCCAGCAGCTTGGCTACGAGGGGGCTTGAGACCCAGTACTTC. Its translation: CASSLATRGLETQYF.

This clonotype has at least ten counts. The chain couples TRBV7-8 to TRBJ1-5; unclear D gene. Trimming stripped 2 bases from V and 4 bases from J, with 6 bases between. The CDR3 loop spans 13 amino acids. Germline CDR1 and CDR2: SGHVS and FQNEAQ. Written as DNA, the CDR3 is TGTGCCAGCAGCTTACAGGAAAATCAGCCCCAGCATTTT. Translating gives CASSLQENQPQHF.

A few counts support this clonotype. This chain links TRBV5-1 with TRBJ2-1; 7 positions agree with TRBD2. The CDR3 length is 15 residues. Germline V CDR1 and CDR2: SGHRS, YFSETQ. Unmatched junction bases numbered 8, after V lost 6 bases and J lost 2 bases. CDR3 amino acids: CASMPLAPTYNEQFF. CDR3 nucleotides: TGCGCCAGCATGCCACTAGCGCCTACCTACAATGAGCAGTTCTTC. Full variable domain (rest looked up from reference TRBV5-1 and TRBJ2-1): KAGVTQTPRYLIKTRGQQVTLSCSPISGHRSVSWYQQTPGQGLQFLFEYFSETQRNKGNFPGRFSGRQFSNSRSEMNVSTLELGDSALYLCASMPLAPTYNEQFFGPGTRLTVL.

The CDR3 sequence is CASSQVDHNEQFF. For the CDR3, the DNA is TGTGCCAGCAGCCAAGTGGACCACAATGAGCAGTTCTTC. The chain has TRBV14 and TRBJ2-1, with D uncertain. The CDR3 length is 13 residues. V lost 1 base and J lost 5, with 6 bases in between. Germline loops: CDR1 SGHDN, CDR2 FVKESK.

The J gene is TRBJ2-3, the V gene TRBV11-2, with D perhaps assigned TRBD1 or TRBD2 (5 bases each). This CDR3 is 17 amino acids long. Germline V gives CDR1 SGHAT, CDR2 FQNNGV. Trimming removed 4 bases from V and 3 bases from J, with 20 bases in between. DNA for the CDR3: TGTGCCAGCAGCTCTGGGGACCTCGCGAATGGGACAGATACGCAGTATTTT. It specifies CASSSGDLANGTDTQYF. The full variable domain, with the rest looked up from reference TRBV11-2 and TRBJ2-3, is EAGVAQSPRYKIIEKRQSVAFWCNPISGHATLYWYQQILGQGPKLLIQFQNNGVVDDSQLPKDRFSAERLKGVDSTLKIQPAKLEDSAVYLCASSSGDLANGTDTQYFGPGTRLTVL.

This clonotype was counted between two and nine times. The CDR3 spells CASSLVSANTEAFF. CDR3 nucleotide sequence: TGTGCCAGCAGCTTAGTATCGGCGAACACTGAAGCTTTCTTT. The genes are TRBV7-6 and TRBJ1-1; D is ambiguous. Trimming removed 1 base from V and 1 base from J, with 7 bases in between. The germline V gene has CDR1 SGHVS and CDR2 FNYEAQ. This CDR3 contains 14 residues.

The gene calls are TRBV7-2 and TRBJ2-7; 8 positions agree with TRBD1. V gave up 6 bases and J gave up 5 bases; unmatched junction bases: 6. Germline CDR1 SGHTA, CDR2 FQGNSA. This CDR3 is 13 amino acids long. The CDR3 region is CASSWDRSNEQYF. The CDR3, as DNA: TGTGCCAGCAGTTGGGACAGGTCTAACGAGCAGTACTTC.

V and J are TRBV7-2 and TRBJ2-7; 7 bases fit TRBD1. The CDR3 runs 15 residues. The V gene end was trimmed by 4 bases and the J gene end by 3 bases; junction bases not matched to a gene: 9. Per germline, CDR1 SGHTA and CDR2 FQGNSA. The chain's CDR3 is CASSYWGTVDYEQYF. DNA of the CDR3: TGTGCCAGCAGCTATTGGGGGACAGTGGACTACGAGCAGTACTTC.

The chain recombines TRBV6-6 with TRBJ1-2; possible D gene TRBD1, 5 bases. The CDR3 has 15 residues. Germline CDR1 is MNHNY and CDR2 is SVGAGI (reference sequence). Trimming left V 7 bases short and J 4 bases short, with 19 bases between. The CDR3: CASNTFGTAFYGYTF. CDR3 in DNA: TGTGCCAGCAACACCTTTGGGACGGCCTTCTATGGCTACACCTTC.

This clonotype was recorded a few times. This chain uses TRBV12-3 or TRBV12-4 with TRBJ1-5; 10 bases match TRBD1. V shed 5 bases and J 7 bases; nucleotides not matched to a gene: 5. CDR3 size: 14 residues. The CDR3 here is CASSQTGGSQPQHF. The CDR3 bases are TGTGCCAGCAGTCAGACAGGGGGCAGCCAGCCCCAGCATTTT.

Notes on this clonotype: Lacking the conserved final phenylalanine or tryptophan, this CDR3 likely reflects a read error. J is TRBJ2-7 and V is TRBV7-8, with a weak D call TRBD2 (6 bases). This CDR3 comprises 17 residues. Trimming took 1 base from V and 2 from J, leaving 18 bases between them. CDR1 and CDR2 from the germline V gene are SGHVS and FQNEAQ. CDR3 protein: CASSLVGTPVLAYEQYL. Written as DNA, the CDR3 is TGTGCCAGCAGCTTAGTAGGGACTCCTGTTTTGGCCTACGAGCAGTACTTA.

This clonotype was picked up a small number of times. The chain carries TRBV7-2 and TRBJ2-6; D may be TRBD1 (5 bases). V lost 5 bases and J lost 2, with 7 bases in between. The germline V gene has CDR1 SGHTA and CDR2 FQGNSA. There are 14 residues in the CDR3. The CDR3 nucleotides are TGTGCCAGCAGCCGACAGCCTGGGGCCAACGTCCTGACTTTC. This sequence encodes CASSRQPGANVLTF.

This clonotype was seen only a few times. The chain uses TRBV5-1 and TRBJ2-5, with TRBD2 identical over 11 bases. The CDR3 has 18 residues. Germline CDR1 and CDR2: SGHRS and YFSETQ. The trim removed 0 bases at V and 1 base at J, leaving 8 bases unmatched. The CDR3: CASSLGLAGMAIQETQYF. The CDR3 DNA reads as TGCGCCAGCAGCTTGGGACTAGCGGGGATGGCCATCCAAGAGACCCAGTACTTC.

With regard to this clonotype: With a much larger clone just one base away, this may be a read error. The V gene is TRBV7-6, the J gene TRBJ1-2; the D is unclear. The length of the CDR3 is 13 residues. CDR1 and CDR2 (germline): SGHVS, FNYEAQ. The CDR3 coding sequence is TGTGCCAGCAGCCAAACAGAGAACTATGGCTACAGCTTC. It encodes CASSQTENYGYSF.

Comments on this clonotype: A much larger clone sits a single nucleotide away, making a read error possible. The chain combines TRBV7-2 with TRBJ2-1; tentatively, D is TRBD2 (6 bases). Per germline, CDR1 SGHTA and CDR2 FQGNSA. This CDR3 comprises 13 residues. Trimming pared 5 bases from V and 9 bases from J, leaving 14 bases between. The CDR3 reads CASSRGLVPEQFF. DNA of the CDR3: TGTGCCAGCAGCCGGGGACTGGTTCCTGAGCAGTTCTTC. Full variable domain (outside the CDR3, taken from reference TRBV7-2 and TRBJ2-1): GAGVSQSPSNKVTEKGKDVELRCDPISGHTALYWYRQSLGQGLEFLIYFQGNSAPDKSGLPSDRFSAERTGGSVSTLTIQRTQQEDSAVYLCASSRGLVPEQFFGPGTRLTVL.

V gene TRBV6-1 combines with J gene TRBJ2-7; either TRBD1 or TRBD2 may fit D (5 bases each). CDR3 size: 11 residues. The V gene lost 10 bases and the J gene lost 1 base, with 8 bases spanning the gap. Germline CDR1 is MNHNS and CDR2 is SASEGT. The CDR3 protein is CATGASYEQYF. The CDR3 DNA is TGTGCCACCGGGGCTTCCTACGAGCAGTACTTC.

The chain carries TRBV28 and TRBJ1-2, with unresolved D. This CDR3 is 15 amino acids long. CDR1 and CDR2 from the germline V gene are MDHEN and SYDVKM. V dropped 2 bases and J dropped 1 base, with 11 bases sitting between them. The CDR3 region is CASSLGRRRNYGYTF. The CDR3 DNA is TGTGCCAGCAGTTTAGGGAGACGGCGTAACTATGGCTACACCTTC.